This entry lists 22 T cell receptor beta chains sequenced from one sample in a study of blood T cell repertoires in COVID-19. The assay was immunoSEQ multiplex PCR, and TCRdb's table has in-frame clones only and misses some. Here the sample spans about 120,000 clones, about 87% being singletons. The specimen sequenced was peripheral blood. The receptors shown here come from a woman aged 45 to 65 with acute or convalescent COVID-19.

The V call is TRBV15, the J call TRBJ2-1; TRBD2 is a possible D gene (5 bases). The length of the CDR3 is 15 residues. Trimming removed 8 bases at V and 1 base at J, with 15 bases between. CDR1 LNHNV and CDR2 YYDKDF come from the germline V gene (reference sequence). This CDR3 is CATSLAAHSYNEQFF. CDR3 DNA sequence: TGTGCCACCTCCCTAGCTGCTCATTCCTACAATGAGCAGTTCTTC.

The chain recombines TRBV7-2 with TRBJ2-3, with 7 bases matching TRBD1. Germline CDR1 reads SGHTA; CDR2 reads FQGNSA. The CDR3 is 15 amino acids. The ends lost 2 bases at V and 0 bases at J; junction bases unmatched: 2. This CDR3 reads CASSLLGQSTDTQYF. The CDR3 region has the DNA TGTGCCAGCAGCTTACTGGGACAGAGCACAGATACGCAGTATTTT.

The rearrangement joins TRBV10-3 to TRBJ2-3, with D unclear. The CDR3 has 15 residues. V was pared by 10 bases and J by 0 bases, with 17 bases between. CDR1 ENHRY and CDR2 SYGVKD come from the germline V gene. CDR3 residues: CATARLYSSTDTQYF. CDR3 in DNA: TGTGCCACCGCCCGTTTGTACTCTAGCACAGATACGCAGTATTTT.

In this sample, this clone turned up once. The same CDR3 can be traced to other DNA sequences in this sample. This chain joins TRBV7-2 and TRBJ1-2; the D is unclear. The germline V gene has CDR1 SGHTA and CDR2 FQGNSA. Trimming took 1 base from V and 5 from J, leaving 5 bases between them. This CDR3 is built from 12 residues. The CDR3 protein is CASSLVLYGYTF. Written as DNA, the CDR3 is TGTGCCAGCAGCTTAGTCCTTTATGGCTACACCTTC.

The chain recombines TRBV2 with TRBJ2-5; D uncertain. V gave up 4 bases and J gave up 2 bases, with 5 bases separating them. Germline CDR1 reads SNHLY; CDR2 reads FYNNEI. The CDR3 contains 12 residues. The CDR3 DNA reads as TGTGCCAGCAGTGGAACTCAAGAGACCCAGTACTTC. Its translation is CASSGTQETQYF.

The V and J genes are TRBV9 and TRBJ2-7; 9 nucleotides agree with TRBD1. CDR1 and CDR2 from the germline V gene are SGDLS and YYNGEE. V lost 4 bases, J lost 7 bases, and 12 bases stayed unmatched. The CDR3 spans 15 residues. The CDR3, as DNA: TGTGCCAGCAGCCCCTCCGGGACAGGGATCCGGGAGCAGTACTTC. This sequence encodes CASSPSGTGIREQYF. Complete variable domain (other parts from reference TRBV9 and TRBJ2-7): DSGVTQTPKHLITATGQRVTLRCSPRSGDLSVYWYQQSLDQGLQFLIQYYNGEERAKGNILERFSAQQFPDLHSELNLSSLELGDSALYFCASSPSGTGIREQYFGPGTRLTVT.

This clone was seen a single time. V is TRBV19 and J is TRBJ2-3; 9 nucleotides agree with TRBD2. This CDR3 has 17 residues. The germline V gene has CDR1 LNHDA and CDR2 SQIVND (reference sequence). V shed 2 bases and J 0 bases; nucleotides not matched to a gene: 6. CDR3 coding DNA: TGTGCCAGTAGTATATTAGCGGGAGCCCTAAGCACAGATACGCAGTATTTT. It translates to CASSILAGALSTDTQYF.

The chain has TRBV7-2 and TRBJ2-1, with D possibly matching TRBD2 (6 bases). CDR1 and CDR2 (germline): SGHTA, FQGNSA. With 3 bases removed from V and 8 bases from J, the gap between germline ends came to 8 bases. The CDR3 has 12 residues. CDR3 DNA sequence: TGTGCCAGCAGCTTGCAGCGGGATGAGCAGTTCTTC. Protein sequence: CASSLQRDEQFF.

The genes are TRBV21-1 and TRBJ1-3; the D call TRBD1 from the table was never checked on the DNA. TRBV21-1 is designated a pseudogene. This CDR3 contains 16 residues. CDR3 DNA sequence: TGTGCCAGCAGCAAACGGGGGGACAGGGAATGCAACACCATATATTTT. Translated: CASSKRGDRECNTIYF.

This clone has more than one count but fewer than ten. The chain recombines TRBV10-2 with TRBJ1-1; D is undetermined. Trimming stripped 2 bases from V and 8 bases from J, with 12 bases between. This CDR3 has 13 amino acids. Germline CDR1 WSHSY, CDR2 SAAADI. The chain's CDR3 is CASSETSRGEAFF. The CDR3 DNA is TGCGCCAGCAGTGAGACGTCACGAGGGGAAGCTTTCTTT.

In this sample, this clone turned up once. The rearrangement joins TRBV10-1 to TRBJ2-7; 14 bases are a match to TRBD2. The CDR3 runs to 17 residues. J lost 0 bases, V lost 8 bases, and 9 bases had no gene match. Germline V lookup: CDR1 WNHNN, CDR2 SYGVQD (reference sequence). This CDR3 is CASPPSGTSGSSYEQYF. CDR3 nucleotides: TGCGCCAGCCCCCCGAGTGGGACTAGCGGGAGCTCCTACGAGCAGTACTTC.

CDR3 coding DNA: TGTGCCAGCAGCCCCCCAGGGGATAGCAATCAGCCCCAGCATTTT. Translated: CASSPPGDSNQPQHF. This chain connects TRBV2 to TRBJ1-5, with D maybe TRBD1 (6 bases). From germline, CDR1 is SNHLY and CDR2 FYNNEI. Trimming shortened V by 6 bases and J by 0 bases, and 12 bases separated the two germline ends. The CDR3 length is 15 residues.

V gene TRBV30 combines with J gene TRBJ2-7, with 11 bases lining up with TRBD2. J lost 1 base, V lost 5 bases, and 7 bases had no gene match. This CDR3 has 15 amino acids. Germline lookup yields CDR1 GTSNPN and CDR2 SVGIG (reference sequence). CDR3 sequence reads: CAWGGPSGRSYEQYF. Written as DNA, the CDR3 is TGTGCCTGGGGGGGGCCTAGCGGGAGGTCCTACGAGCAGTACTTC. The whole variable domain, filled in from reference TRBV30 and TRBJ2-7, reads SQTIHQWPATLVQPVGSPLSLECTVEGTSNPNLYWYRQAAGRGLQLLFYSVGIGQISSEVPQNLSASRPQDRQFILSSKKLLLSDSGFYLCAWGGPSGRSYEQYFGPGTRLTVT.

The V gene is TRBV2, the J gene TRBJ1-1; 7 nucleotides match TRBD1. The germline V gene encodes CDR1 SNHLY and CDR2 FYNNEI. The CDR3 spans 13 residues. The V and J ends lost 2 bases and 7 bases, in that order; junction bases with no gene match: 4. This CDR3 is CASSEFRQGEAFF. In nucleotides, the CDR3 is TGTGCCAGCAGTGAATTCCGACAGGGTGAAGCTTTCTTT. The entire variable domain, with the rest obtained from reference TRBV2 and TRBJ1-1, is as follows: EPEVTQTPSHQVTQMGQEVILRCVPISNHLYFYWYRQILGQKVEFLVSFYNNEISEKSEIFDDQFSVERPDGSNFTLKIRSTKLEDSAMYFCASSEFRQGEAFFGQGTRLTVV.

The chain is built from TRBV5-1 and TRBJ2-7; the match to TRBD2 covers 7 bases. The CDR3 runs to 16 residues. The germline V gene has CDR1 SGHRS and CDR2 YFSETQ. Trimming removed 1 base from V and 1 base from J; junction bases left unmatched: 8. The CDR3 DNA sequence: TGCGCCAGCAGCTTGTTTGCGGGAGTTAGATCCTACGAGCAGTACTTC. Its protein product is CASSLFAGVRSYEQYF.

The chain carries TRBV27 and TRBJ2-1, with 8 bases fitting TRBD2. Germline lookup yields CDR1 MNHEY and CDR2 SMNVEV (reference sequence). V shed 3 bases and J 3 bases; nucleotides not matched to a gene: 4. The CDR3 spans 15 residues. This CDR3 is CASSFSGKDYNEQFF. For the CDR3, the DNA is TGTGCCAGCAGTTTTAGCGGGAAGGACTACAATGAGCAGTTCTTC.

CDR3 amino acids: CASSLERGDRGWSNQPQHF. CDR3 nucleotides: TGTGCCAGCAGCTTAGAACGGGGGGACAGGGGCTGGAGCAATCAGCCCCAGCATTTT. V and J are TRBV7-2 and TRBJ1-5; 10 bases map to TRBD1. CDR3 length: 19 residues. Germline V gene sequence: CDR1 SGHTA, CDR2 FQGNSA. The V gene end was trimmed by 1 base and the J gene end by 1 base; junction bases not matched to a gene: 10.

The rearrangement links TRBV7-3 to TRBJ2-1, with D tentatively TRBD1 (6 bases). Germline V lookup: CDR1 SGHTA, CDR2 FQGTGA. This CDR3 is built from 14 residues. Trimming stripped 1 base from V and 8 bases from J, with 12 bases between. CDR3 coding DNA: TGTGCCAGCAGCTTAATTTTGGGGGCGGATGAGCAGTTCTTC. Amino acids: CASSLILGADEQFF. Full variable domain (missing parts from reference TRBV7-3 and TRBJ2-1): GAGVSQTPSNKVTEKGKYVELRCDPISGHTALYWYRQSLGQGPEFLIYFQGTGAADDSGLPNDRFFAVRPEGSVSTLKIQRTERGDSAVYLCASSLILGADEQFFGPGTRLTVL.

The chain links TRBV29-1 to TRBJ2-3; possible D gene TRBD2, 5 bases. V was shortened by 3 bases and J by 1 base, with 11 bases between the two germline ends. Germline V gene sequence: CDR1 SQVTM, CDR2 ANQGSEA. The CDR3 is 14 residues long. CDR3 amino acids: CSVDRGYGTDTQYF. The CDR3 DNA reads TGCAGCGTTGATCGGGGATACGGCACAGATACGCAGTATTTT.

The rearrangement uses TRBV27 and TRBJ2-7, with TRBD1 matching over 9 bases. The CDR3 is 14 residues long. V dropped 6 bases and J dropped 4; count of bases not matched to a gene: 7. In germline, CDR1 is MNHEY, CDR2 SMNVEV (reference sequence). DNA of the CDR3: TGTGCCAGCAGCCGACAGGGGGGGAAATACGAGCAGTACTTC. Protein sequence: CASSRQGGKYEQYF.

The chain couples TRBV19 to TRBJ2-5, with 8 nucleotides matching TRBD1. Germline V gives CDR1 LNHDA, CDR2 SQIVND (reference sequence). Unmatched junction bases numbered 11, after V lost 6 bases and J lost 5 bases. This CDR3 has 15 residues. Written as DNA, the CDR3 is TGTGCCAGTAGGGAATCAGGGGGCTACTGGGAGACCCAGTACTTC. Its translation: CASRESGGYWETQYF.

V usage is TRBV15 and J usage is TRBJ2-5, with TRBD1 matching 8 bases. Germline assignment: CDR1 LNHNV and CDR2 YYDKDF (reference sequence). J was trimmed by 3 bases and V by 4 bases; bases with no gene match: 10. This CDR3 is 16 amino acids long. CDR3 coding DNA: TGTGCCACCAGCAAAGCAATCAGGGGGCTCGAAGAGACCCAGTACTTC. Residues: CATSKAIRGLEETQYF.